Below, 24 T cell receptor beta chains from the same sample are listed, as sequenced in a study of blood T cell repertoires in COVID-19. TCRdb keeps only in-frame clones here, not all; method: immunoSEQ multiplex PCR. The sample records about 33,000 clones, around 90% being singletons. Sample: peripheral blood. The receptors shown here come from a man between 60 and 75 years old with acute or convalescent COVID-19.

This chain connects TRBV5-8 to TRBJ1-4, with 9 positions matching TRBD1. The V gene end was trimmed by 5 bases and the J gene end by 8 bases; junction bases not matched to a gene: 10. The CDR3 is 15 amino acids. Germline CDR1 is SGHTS and CDR2 is YDEGEE. The CDR3: CASSLRTGVLEKLFF. The CDR3 DNA reads TGTGCCAGCAGTCTTCGGACAGGGGTGTTAGAAAAACTGTTTTTT.

This chain uses TRBV5-1 with TRBJ2-1; 8 bases align to TRBD1. The CDR3 sequence is 15 residues long. Per the germline V gene, CDR1 is SGHRS and CDR2 is YFSETQ. The trim removed 5 bases at V and 1 base at J, leaving 5 bases unmatched. This chain's CDR3 is CASRRDRWSYNEQFF. The CDR3 nucleotides read TGCGCCAGCAGGCGGGACAGGTGGTCCTACAATGAGCAGTTCTTC.

The genes are TRBV19 and TRBJ2-1; maybe TRBD1 (6 bases). The CDR3 length is 14 residues. Trimming shortened V by 4 bases and J by 5 bases, and 12 bases separated the two germline ends. Germline CDR1 is LNHDA and CDR2 is SQIVND (reference sequence). The DNA for the CDR3 is TGTGCCAGTAGTACCCCGGGACAAAACAATGAGCAGTTCTTC. Translation: CASSTPGQNNEQFF.

The rearrangement uses TRBV7-6 and TRBJ2-5, with 10 nucleotides matching TRBD1. CDR3 length: 17 residues. Germline CDR1 and CDR2: SGHVS and FNYEAQ. The V and J ends lost 5 bases and 2 bases, in that order; junction bases with no gene match: 11. The DNA for the CDR3 is TGTGCCAGCAGCCCCACAGGGGTGGACAGGGGGCAAGAGACCCAGTACTTC. This encodes CASSPTGVDRGQETQYF.

The rearrangement uses TRBV5-1 and TRBJ2-1; TRBD2 matches at 8 bases. Germline V gives CDR1 SGHRS, CDR2 YFSETQ. The CDR3 consists of 16 residues. The V gene end was trimmed by 1 base and the J gene end by 3 bases; junction bases not matched to a gene: 6. CDR3 in DNA: TGCGCCAGCAGCTTGAAACTAGCGGAATACTACAATGAGCAGTTCTTC. It yields the protein CASSLKLAEYYNEQFF.

The chain couples TRBV5-1 to TRBJ2-5; 9 positions match TRBD1. The CDR3 runs to 14 residues. Looked up from germline, CDR1 is SGHRS and CDR2 is YFSETQ. The V segment lost 0 bases and the J segment 6 bases; nucleotides outside the gene matches: 3. DNA of the CDR3: TGCGCCAGCAGCTTGGGACAGGGGGGGAAGACCCAGTACTTC. It translates to CASSLGQGGKTQYF. Variable domain in full (rest from reference TRBV5-1 and TRBJ2-5): KAGVTQTPRYLIKTRGQQVTLSCSPISGHRSVSWYQQTPGQGLQFLFEYFSETQRNKGNFPGRFSGRQFSNSRSEMNVSTLELGDSALYLCASSLGQGGKTQYFGPGTRLLVL.

This chain joins TRBV2 and TRBJ2-3; no definite D call. Germline V gene sequence: CDR1 SNHLY, CDR2 FYNNEI. Trimming took off 4 bases at V and 8 bases at J, with 16 bases between the two ends. This CDR3 is 14 amino acids long. The CDR3 nucleotides read TGTGCCAGCAGTGTTCTAGTAGGTTTTAGTACGCAGTATTTT. It specifies CASSVLVGFSTQYF.

The chain recombines TRBV9 with TRBJ2-1; TRBD2 agrees at 9 bases. CDR1 is SGDLS, CDR2 YYNGEE, per germline. V shed 4 bases and J 8 bases; nucleotides not matched to a gene: 7. CDR3 length equals 14 residues. This CDR3 is CASSLSGSADEQFF. DNA for the CDR3: TGTGCCAGCAGCCTTAGCGGGAGTGCTGATGAGCAGTTCTTC.

The rearrangement uses TRBV7-2 and TRBJ2-3; D may be TRBD2 (6 bases). Germline V gives CDR1 SGHTA, CDR2 FQGNSA. The germline V and J ends were trimmed by 4 bases and 0 bases, with 23 bases remaining between them. This CDR3 is built from 19 residues. CDR3 in DNA: TGTGCCAGCAGCTCCAGCTTTTGGTCTAGCGCACTAAGCACAGATACGCAGTATTTT. It encodes CASSSSFWSSALSTDTQYF.

Only one count was recorded for this clone. This chain links TRBV19 with TRBJ1-1; TRBD1 matches 9 bases. V dropped 9 bases and J dropped 4; count of bases not matched to a gene: 6. This CDR3 has 13 amino acids. CDR1 is LNHDA and CDR2 is SQIVND in the germline V gene (reference sequence). For the CDR3, the DNA is TGTGCCAGCCGAGGACAGGGGTTCACTGAAGCTTTCTTT. This encodes CASRGQGFTEAFF.

This clone was found a few times. The chain combines TRBV27 with TRBJ2-5, with D perhaps TRBD1 (6 bases). The germline CDR1 and CDR2 sequences are MNHEY and SMNVEV (reference sequence). V lost 4 bases and J lost 5, with 17 bases in between. The CDR3 has 15 residues. The CDR3 DNA is TGTGCCAGCAGTTCCACACCAACAGGGTACGAGACCCAGTACTTC. It specifies CASSSTPTGYETQYF.

This chain links TRBV2 with TRBJ2-7, with D possibly being TRBD2 (5 bases). The CDR3 is made up of 16 amino acids. Trimming removed 8 bases from V and 2 bases from J, with 22 bases in between. The V gene's germline CDR1 is SNHLY and CDR2 FYNNEI. Here the CDR3 DNA reads TGTGCCAGCGGCACAAGTCTCCGGGAATATACCTACGAGCAGTACGTC. This encodes CASGTSLREYTYEQYV.

V usage is TRBV2 and J usage is TRBJ1-2; D is uncertain. Trimming stripped 4 bases from V and 8 bases from J, with 17 bases between. CDR1 is SNHLY and CDR2 is FYNNEI in the germline V gene. The CDR3 spans 14 residues. Here the CDR3 reads CASSAPLAAGGYTF. CDR3 bases: TGTGCCAGCAGTGCCCCTCTCGCGGCGGGGGGCTACACCTTC.

Concerning this clone: Other nucleotide sequences in the sample specify the same CDR3. The CDR3 protein is CASSRQGPQETQYF. CDR3 in DNA: TGTGCCAGCAGTAGACAGGGGCCCCAAGAGACCCAGTACTTC. The genes are TRBV2 and TRBJ2-5; 8 nucleotides align to TRBD1. The CDR3 has 14 amino acids. After removal of 5 bases from V and 1 base from J, the junction contained 3 bases not matched to a gene. CDR1 and CDR2 (germline): SNHLY, FYNNEI.

This chain joins TRBV11-2 and TRBJ2-3; D gene unclear. This CDR3 has 16 residues. Germline values: CDR1 SGHAT, CDR2 FQNNGV. Trimming removed 3 bases at V and 2 bases at J, with 15 bases between. The CDR3 sequence: CASSFAIAQYTDTQYF. The CDR3 region has the DNA TGTGCCAGCAGCTTCGCCATTGCCCAGTACACAGATACGCAGTATTTT.

This clone has just one count. The rearrangement uses TRBV9 and TRBJ2-1, with no clear D. This CDR3 region has 15 residues. Between the trimmed V and J ends, which lost 0 bases and 4 bases, there was a span of 11 bases. From germline, CDR1 is SGDLS and CDR2 YYNGEE. In DNA form, the CDR3 reads TGTGCCAGCAGCGTAGGAGGCACCCAATACAATGAGCAGTTCTTC. As protein: CASSVGGTQYNEQFF.

The chain joins TRBV28 to TRBJ2-3; 7 bases align to TRBD2. The length of the CDR3 is 15 residues. V lost 6 bases and J lost 0; bases outside the gene matches: 6. CDR1 is MDHEN and CDR2 is SYDVKM in the germline V gene. As DNA, the CDR3 is TGTGCCAGCAGCCAGGGAGGGGCTAGCACAGATACGCAGTATTTT. Translation: CASSQGGASTDTQYF.

The V and J genes are TRBV19 and TRBJ2-2; TRBD1 agrees at 7 bases. The CDR3 is made up of 15 amino acids. Germline trimming cut 5 bases from V and 4 bases from J; bases unmatched to any gene: 7. The germline V gene has CDR1 LNHDA and CDR2 SQIVND (reference sequence). DNA for the CDR3: TGTGCCAGTAGTCCCCGACAGGGTCCCACCGGGGAGCTGTTTTTT. This encodes CASSPRQGPTGELFF.

The V call is TRBV19, the J call TRBJ1-1, with D unclear. CDR1 and CDR2 (germline): LNHDA, SQIVND (reference sequence). The CDR3 extends over 13 amino acids. Between the trimmed V and J ends, which lost 1 base and 5 bases, there was a span of 8 bases. CDR3 coding DNA: TGTGCCAGTAGTATAGGCGCGGGAACTGAAGCTTTCTTT. This codes for CASSIGAGTEAFF.

The chain joins TRBV18 to TRBJ2-1; perhaps TRBD1 as D (5 bases). CDR1 is KGHSH, CDR2 LQKENI, per germline. Deletions cut 6 bases from V and 0 bases from J, with 12 bases between. This CDR3 is 15 amino acids long. The CDR3 spells CASSLDQGSYNEQFF. DNA of the CDR3: TGTGCCAGCTCCCTTGACCAGGGCTCCTACAATGAGCAGTTCTTC.

V and J are TRBV27 and TRBJ1-3, with 11 bases that match TRBD1. The CDR3 is 15 amino acids. Per germline, CDR1 MNHEY and CDR2 SMNVEV (reference sequence). Trimming at V came to 6 bases and at J to 4 bases, leaving 5 bases not matched to a gene. CDR3 region: CASRRTGGTGNTIYF. The CDR3 nucleotides read TGTGCCAGCAGACGGACAGGGGGCACCGGAAACACCATATATTTT.

About this clone itself: Mismatch with germline at one junction end may stem from a read error. This chain links TRBV5-1 with TRBJ2-1, with TRBD2 as a possible D gene (6 bases). CDR3 length equals 16 residues. Germline lookup yields CDR1 SGHRS and CDR2 YFSETQ. The CDR3 is CASRRLLRDSNNEQFF. The CDR3 bases are TGCGCCAGCAGACGGCTGCTTCGGGACTCCAACAATGAGCAGTTCTTC.

The rearrangement uses TRBV11-3 and TRBJ2-3; the match to TRBD2 covers 9 bases. This CDR3 region has 20 residues. V shed 5 bases, J shed 0 bases, and the junction held 18 bases outside the gene matches. Germline V gives CDR1 SGHNT, CDR2 YENEEA. The CDR3 DNA reads TGTGCCAGCAGCGCAAGATCGGGCCTAGCGGGACCTTCTAGCACAGATACGCAGTATTTT. Amino acid sequence: CASSARSGLAGPSSTDTQYF.

This chain links TRBV7-9 with TRBJ2-7; no reliable D call. Germline assignment: CDR1 SEHNR and CDR2 FQNEAQ (reference sequence). The CDR3 contains 15 residues. V was pared by 3 bases and J by 2 bases, with 14 bases between. CDR3 sequence (DNA): TGTGCCAGCAGCTTGGGCCGCCAGATTGCCTACGAGCAGTACTTC. Its translation: CASSLGRQIAYEQYF.